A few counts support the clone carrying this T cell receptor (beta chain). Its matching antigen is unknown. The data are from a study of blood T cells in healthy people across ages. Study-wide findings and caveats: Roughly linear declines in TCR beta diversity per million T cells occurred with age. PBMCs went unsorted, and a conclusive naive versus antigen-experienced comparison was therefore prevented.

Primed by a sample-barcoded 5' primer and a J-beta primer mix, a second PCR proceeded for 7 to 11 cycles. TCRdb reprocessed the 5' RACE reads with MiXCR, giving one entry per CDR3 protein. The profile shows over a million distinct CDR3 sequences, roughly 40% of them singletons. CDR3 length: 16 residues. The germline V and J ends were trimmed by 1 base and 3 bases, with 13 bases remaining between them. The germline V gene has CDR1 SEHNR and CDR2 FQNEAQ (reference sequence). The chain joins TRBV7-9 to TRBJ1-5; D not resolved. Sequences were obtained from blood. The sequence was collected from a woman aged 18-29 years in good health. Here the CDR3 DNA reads TGTGCCAGCAGCTTAGGGGTCGGCAGCATCAATCAGCCCCAGCATTTT. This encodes CASSLGVGSINQPQHF.